Below, 7 T cell receptor beta chains from the same sample are listed, as sequenced in a study of blood T cell repertoires in COVID-19. TCRdb's table, derived via immunoSEQ multiplex PCR, lists solely in-frame clones and lacks some. The repertoire has some 150,000 clones, around 82% of them found once; the top ten carry about an eighth. Specimen: peripheral blood. The receptors were sampled from a man in his fifties or sixties with active or convalescent COVID-19.

This sequence joins TRBV4-1 and TRBJ2-5, with D unresolved. This CDR3 is 18 amino acids long. The V end was cut by 0 bases, the J end by 3 bases, with 20 bases between. Germline V gene sequence: CDR1 MGHRA, CDR2 YSYEKL. The CDR3 coding sequence is TGCGCCAGCAGCCAAGAACATCGGAGCTCCCGTATAAAAGAGACCCAGTACTTC. Protein: CASSQEHRSSRIKETQYF.

The rearrangement joins TRBV29-1 to TRBJ2-3, with D unresolved. CDR1 SQVTM and CDR2 ANQGSEA come from the germline V gene. The CDR3 sequence is 11 residues long. Trimming shortened V by 7 bases and J by 8 bases, and 13 bases separated the two germline ends. The CDR3 reads CSARLGGTQYF. The CDR3 coding sequence is TGCAGCGCCCGCCTAGGTGGTACGCAGTATTTT.

This chain uses TRBV9 with TRBJ2-2; no clear D. Trimming removed 0 bases at V and 0 bases at J, with 3 bases between. Germline CDR1 and CDR2: SGDLS and YYNGEE. This CDR3 spans 14 amino acids. The CDR3 spells CASSVGPNTGELFF. For the CDR3, the DNA is TGTGCCAGCAGCGTAGGGCCGAACACCGGGGAGCTGTTTTTT.

This chain uses TRBV21-1 with TRBJ1-2; TRBD1, the D gene given by the table, was not confirmed from the DNA. TRBV21-1 is classified as a pseudogene. The CDR3 spans 13 residues. Written as DNA, the CDR3 is TGTGCCAGAACAGGGACCCCGTCTTATGGCTACACCTTC. As protein: CARTGTPSYGYTF.

The gene calls are TRBV5-4 and TRBJ2-2; 7 bases align to TRBD1. The CDR3 extends over 17 amino acids. Germline values: CDR1 SGHNT, CDR2 YYREEE (reference sequence). After removal of 2 bases from V and 1 base from J, the junction contained 8 bases not matched to a gene. The DNA of the CDR3 is TGTGCCAGCAGCTTAGGCCCGCGACAGGGGAACACCGGGGAGCTGTTTTTT. Its protein product is CASSLGPRQGNTGELFF.

CDR3 sequence: CASSSMTGPQFF. CDR3 in DNA: TGTGCCAGCAGCTCGATGACAGGGCCACAGTTCTTC. The J gene is TRBJ2-1, the V gene TRBV5-5; 7 bases match TRBD1. The CDR3 totals 12 residues. V trimming: 3 bases; J trimming: 13 bases; junction bases outside the gene matches: 7. The germline V gene encodes CDR1 SGHKS and CDR2 YYEKEE (reference sequence).

The chain carries TRBV5-5 and TRBJ1-4; D gene uncertain. V was cut by 4 bases and J by 8 bases, with 12 bases left in between. This CDR3 comprises 13 residues. Germline CDR1 SGHKS, CDR2 YYEKEE (reference sequence). In nucleotides, the CDR3 is TGTGCCAGCAGCGGTGCAGGTGGGGAAAAACTGTTTTTT. Its translation is CASSGAGGEKLFF.